Presented here are 24 T cell receptor beta chains from one specimen sequenced in a study of blood T cells in healthy people across ages. Primers used in a second PCR of roughly 7 to 12 cycles were a sample-barcoded 5' primer and a J-beta primer mix. TCRdb analysed the 5' RACE reads with MiXCR anew, one entry per CDR3 protein. The top ten clones hold 8.5% to 9.5% of a sample with about 500,000 distinct CDR3 sequences, 20% to 30% of them seen once. This same sample was also taken into another study, of T cells of mothers and their children.

The sample was blood. The receptors here all came from a boy younger than 18 in good health.

V is TRBV28 and J is TRBJ2-7; D may be TRBD2 (6 bases). The CDR3 is 15 amino acids. V was clipped by 9 bases and J by 4 bases, with 22 bases between them. Germline V gene lookup returns CDR1 MDHEN and CDR2 SYDVKM. The CDR3 sequence: CASAGGLSWVYEQYF. Here the CDR3 DNA reads TGTGCCAGTGCAGGAGGGTTAAGTTGGGTTTACGAGCAGTACTTC.

This clonotype was seen a few times. This chain connects TRBV29-1 to TRBJ1-2; TRBD1 matches 11 bases. Trimming took 4 bases from V and 0 from J; bases not matched to a gene: 1. This CDR3 has 14 residues. Germline CDR1 reads SQVTM; CDR2 reads ANQGSEA. CDR3 bases: TGCAGCGTTGGGGACAGGGGGGCTAACTATGGCTACACCTTC. The encoded protein is CSVGDRGANYGYTF.

This clonotype was seen only a few times. One end of the junction does not line up with germline, which may come from a read error. This CDR3 reads CAISLARDRGRRDGYTF. The CDR3 coding sequence is TGTGCCATCAGCCTTGCCCGGGACAGGGGGCGAAGGGATGGCTACACCTTC. The chain combines TRBV3-1 with TRBJ1-2, with TRBD1 identical over 12 bases. Germline V gives CDR1 LGHDT, CDR2 YNNKEL (reference sequence). The CDR3 consists of 17 residues.

This rearrangement joins TRBV12-3 or TRBV12-4 to TRBJ2-2; tentative D call: TRBD1 (6 bases). This CDR3 region has 14 residues. The V gene lost 8 bases and the J gene lost 6 bases, with 16 bases spanning the gap. The CDR3 nucleotides read TGTGCCAGCTGCGGTCTGGGGGCGCCCGGGGAGCTGTTTTTT. It translates to CASCGLGAPGELFF.

For this clonotype: The junction differs from germline at one of its ends, possibly a read error. The J gene is TRBJ2-5, the V gene TRBV12-3 or TRBV12-4, with 8 bases aligning to TRBD1. CDR3 length equals 16 residues. The CDR3 sequence is CAGSSLGDRTQETQYF. The CDR3 region has the DNA TGTGCCGGCAGTTCCCTGGGGGACAGGACCCAAGAGACCCAGTACTTC.

This clonotype was found a few times. CDR3 nucleotide sequence: TGTGCCTGGAGTCTATCGGGGGCTGGACAGCCCCAGCATTTT. This translates into CAWSLSGAGQPQHF. The genes are TRBV30 and TRBJ1-5; D possibly corresponds to TRBD1 (6 bases). The V and J ends lost 2 bases and 7 bases respectively, with 15 bases between them. There are 14 residues in the CDR3. Germline V gene data show CDR1 as GTSNPN and CDR2 as SVGIG (reference sequence).

The V call is TRBV7-8, the J call TRBJ2-5, with a weak D call TRBD2 (7 bases). The length of the CDR3 is 15 residues. CDR1 and CDR2 (germline): SGHVS, FQNEAQ. V was clipped by 5 bases and J by 2 bases, with 15 bases between them. The CDR3 region has the DNA TGTGCCAGCAGCCGAGGACGGGGGGCGCAAGAGACCCAGTACTTC. Translating gives CASSRGRGAQETQYF.

The chain links TRBV5-5 to TRBJ2-2; D might be TRBD1 (5 bases). This CDR3 has 15 residues. Trimming took 4 bases from V and 3 from J, leaving 13 bases between them. Germline CDR1 reads SGHKS; CDR2 reads YYEKEE (reference sequence). The CDR3 here is CASSPRFRDTGELFF. CDR3 in DNA: TGTGCCAGCAGCCCGCGATTCAGGGACACCGGGGAGCTGTTTTTT.

This clonotype turned up a few times. The rearrangement uses TRBV7-9 and TRBJ2-2; TRBD1 aligns across 9 bases. CDR3 length equals 18 residues. V was pared by 4 bases and J by 7 bases, with 16 bases of the junction left unmatched. The V gene's germline CDR1 is SEHNR and CDR2 FQNEAQ (reference sequence). CDR3 in amino acids: CASSSTGGILGISGELFF. CDR3 in DNA: TGTGCCAGCAGCTCGACAGGGGGGATTTTGGGAATAAGCGGGGAGCTGTTTTTT. Full variable domain (remainder filled in from reference TRBV7-9 and TRBJ2-2): DTGVSQNPRHKITKRGQNVTFRCDPISEHNRLYWYRQTLGQGPEFLTYFQNEAQLEKSRLLSDRFSAERPKGSFSTLEIQRTEQGDSAMYLCASSSTGGILGISGELFFGEGSRLTVL.

The V gene is TRBV20-1, the J gene TRBJ1-5; 9 bases are shared with TRBD1. This CDR3 spans 16 amino acids. From germline, CDR1 is DFQATT and CDR2 SNEGSKA (reference sequence). Trimming cost V 1 base and J 5 bases; bases outside gene matches: 9. The CDR3 region is CSARVAHGQGHQPQHF. CDR3 DNA sequence: TGCAGTGCTAGAGTGGCCCACGGACAGGGGCATCAGCCCCAGCATTTT.

The table lists this clonotype with a few counts. V gene TRBV20-1 combines with J gene TRBJ2-5; D is ambiguous. Germline CDR1 DFQATT, CDR2 SNEGSKA (reference sequence). V shed 0 bases and J shed 1 base, with 3 bases lying between them. This CDR3 comprises 12 residues. The CDR3 DNA is TGCAGTGCTAGAGACTCCCAAGAGACCCAGTACTTC. Protein: CSARDSQETQYF.

The genes are TRBV4-3 and TRBJ2-5, with 10 positions matching TRBD2. The DNA end favors TRBJ2-7, so the J call may be wrong. CDR1 is LGHNA, CDR2 YSLEER, per germline. This CDR3 region has 18 residues. DNA of the CDR3: TGCGCCAGCAGCCAAGAGGGGAGCTCGGGACTAGCGTCACACGAGCAGTACTTC. Its translation is CASSQEGSSGLASHEQYF.

The V call is TRBV27, the J call TRBJ1-2; perhaps TRBD1 as D (6 bases). The CDR3 is 15 residues long. Germline V gene data show CDR1 as MNHEY and CDR2 as SMNVEV (reference sequence). The V and J ends lost 0 bases and 8 bases respectively, with 16 bases between them. CDR3 amino acids: CASSLSSGGAGGYTF. The CDR3, as DNA: TGTGCCAGCAGTTTATCTTCGGGGGGCGCGGGGGGCTACACCTTC.

This clonotype has only a few counts. The rearrangement uses TRBV4-3 and TRBJ2-7, with D unresolved. This CDR3 is 15 amino acids long. V was cut by 2 bases and J by 2 bases, with 13 bases left in between. Germline CDR1 and CDR2: LGHNA and YSLEER. The CDR3 region is CASSQRAIGTYEQYF. The CDR3 DNA is TGCGCCAGCAGCCAAAGGGCGATCGGTACCTACGAGCAGTACTTC.

The sample holds a few counts of this clonotype. The chain combines TRBV20-1 with TRBJ2-5; D gene unclear. The J call is in doubt because the DNA end fits TRBJ2-1 better. Germline assignment: CDR1 DFQATT and CDR2 SNEGSKA (reference sequence). CDR3 length equals 11 residues. In DNA form, the CDR3 reads TGCAGTGCTAGCTCCAGCAATGAGCAGTTCTTC. Amino acids: CSASSSNEQFF.

The chain employs TRBV13 and TRBJ2-7; possibly TRBD1 for D (6 bases). This CDR3 spans 16 amino acids. Germline lookup yields CDR1 PRHDT and CDR2 FYEKMQ (reference sequence). With 1 base removed from V and 0 bases from J, the gap between germline ends came to 13 bases. The DNA of the CDR3 is TGTGCCAGCAGCTTAGAAGGTAACAGGGCCTCCTACGAGCAGTACTTC. Its translation is CASSLEGNRASYEQYF.

In its sample, this clonotype was seen a few times. The CDR3 spells CASSSGTGGPGELFF. The CDR3 DNA follows: TGTGCCAGCAGTTCCGGGACAGGGGGTCCCGGGGAGCTGTTTTTT. The rearrangement links TRBV6-5 to TRBJ2-2; 11 positions agree with TRBD1. CDR1 is MNHEY and CDR2 is SVGAGI in the germline V gene. V lost 4 bases to trimming and J lost 6 bases; unmatched junction nucleotides: 4. The CDR3 spans 15 residues.

The chain joins TRBV4-1 to TRBJ1-4; D gene uncertain. The CDR3 contains 14 residues. CDR1 is MGHRA and CDR2 is YSYEKL in the germline V gene. Trimming took off 4 bases at V and 5 bases at J, with 11 bases between the two ends. The CDR3 DNA reads as TGCGCCAGCAGCCGAGGGCCGCTCAATGAAAAACTGTTTTTT. Amino acid sequence: CASSRGPLNEKLFF.

V is TRBV20-1 and J is TRBJ1-2; possible D gene TRBD1, 6 bases. CDR1 and CDR2 (germline): DFQATT, SNEGSKA (reference sequence). V dropped 5 bases and J dropped 8 bases, with 18 bases sitting between them. There are 13 residues in the CDR3. The CDR3 protein is CSAGRQVGRGYTF. The CDR3 nucleotides read TGCAGTGCTGGCAGACAGGTCGGAAGGGGCTACACCTTC.

The gene calls are TRBV6-2 or TRBV6-3 and TRBJ2-1; D is possibly TRBD2 (5 bases). The germline CDR1 and CDR2 sequences are MNHEY and SVGEGT. Trimming removed 3 bases at V and 4 bases at J, with 10 bases between. The CDR3 spans 14 residues. The CDR3 region has the DNA TGTGCCAGCAGTTATGGAGGACCTTACAATGAGCAGTTCTTC. Translated, it gives CASSYGGPYNEQFF.

The chain links TRBV6-2 or TRBV6-3 to TRBJ2-1, with D perhaps TRBD2 (5 bases). This CDR3 contains 15 residues. Looked up from germline, CDR1 is MNHEY and CDR2 is SVGEGT. Between the trimmed V and J ends, which lost 4 bases and 4 bases, there was a span of 14 bases. The chain's CDR3 is CASSFRGLLYNEQFF. The CDR3 bases are TGTGCCAGCAGTTTCCGCGGACTGCTTTACAATGAGCAGTTCTTC.

The chain carries TRBV29-1 and TRBJ2-5; D is uncertain. V lost 5 bases and J lost 0, with 10 bases in between. From germline, CDR1 is SQVTM and CDR2 ANQGSEA. The CDR3 sequence is 13 residues long. The chain's CDR3 is CSVYSTYQETQYF. In DNA, the CDR3 is TGCAGCGTTTATTCCACGTACCAAGAGACCCAGTACTTC.

This clonotype has a count of ten or more. V gene TRBV5-4 combines with J gene TRBJ2-5; tentatively, D is TRBD1 (6 bases). The better agreement between TRBJ2-1 and the DNA end casts doubt on the J call. In germline, CDR1 is SGHNT, CDR2 YYREEE (reference sequence). The CDR3 is 12 residues long. CDR3: CASSTGSDEQFF. The CDR3, as DNA: TGTGCCAGCAGCACAGGGTCGGATGAGCAGTTCTTC.

This clonotype came up a few times. The V gene is TRBV4-3, the J gene TRBJ1-4; D remains unclear. CDR3 length: 16 residues. Trimming cost V 0 bases and J 8 bases, with 16 bases left between them. From germline, CDR1 is LGHNA and CDR2 YSLEER. The CDR3 spells CASSQEGRSLYEKLFF. DNA for the CDR3: TGCGCCAGCAGCCAAGAAGGAAGGAGTCTATACGAAAAACTGTTTTTT.